This entry lists 32 T cell receptor beta chains sequenced from one sample in a study of CXCR4 blockade with PD-1 therapy in pancreatic cancer (dated by TCRdb to between 2019 and 2020). Library creation used the immunoSEQ multiplex PCR assay. The source is immuneACCESS, and TCRdb retained only in-frame sequences with V and J called. Part of the clones is not carried over; for the studies checked, unresolved V genes explain less than half of this, and the remainder is unexplained. This sample holds 1,500 to 2,000 clones; over 40% were observed only once. The ten largest clones capture about 16% of the sample. Material for sequencing was tumor tissue. All receptors derive from a human donor with pancreatic ductal adenocarcinoma.

V and J are TRBV5-1 and TRBJ2-3; 11 positions match TRBD2. This CDR3 region has 18 residues. Germline CDR1 reads SGHRS; CDR2 reads YFSETQ. Germline trimming cut 4 bases from V and 2 bases from J; bases unmatched to any gene: 12. CDR3 sequence reads: CASSTLGTSGGTTDTQYF. The CDR3 coding sequence is TGCGCCAGCAGCACCCTAGGGACTAGCGGAGGGACCACAGATACGCAGTATTTT.

This clone is medium-sized by share. J is TRBJ1-4 and V is TRBV6-8; 9 bases are shared with TRBD1. After removal of 2 bases from V and 7 bases from J, the junction contained 2 bases not matched to a gene. This CDR3 has 14 amino acids. The germline V gene has CDR1 MNHGY and CDR2 SAAAGT. In nucleotides, the CDR3 is TGTGCCAGCAGTTACGGGACAGGGTCTGAAAAACTGTTTTTT. It encodes CASSYGTGSEKLFF.

This clone was counted once. The chain is built from TRBV29-1 and TRBJ2-3; 12 bases are a match to TRBD2. Per germline, CDR1 SQVTM and CDR2 ANQGSEA. V lost 7 bases and J lost 6; bases outside the gene matches: 8. CDR3 length: 14 residues. In DNA, the CDR3 is TGCAGCGAAACTAGCGGGGGGTTGTCGGATACGCAGTATTTT. Translation gives CSETSGGLSDTQYF.

The sample holds a few counts of this clone. The chain combines TRBV18 with TRBJ2-7, with D perhaps being TRBD1 or TRBD2 (6 bases each). The V gene's germline CDR1 is KGHSH and CDR2 LQKENI. The CDR3 length is 15 residues. Trimming stripped 3 bases from V and 4 bases from J, with 16 bases between. Here the CDR3 DNA reads TGTGCCAGCTCACCCGCTGGGGGGCCCCAGTACGAGCAGTACGTC. As protein: CASSPAGGPQYEQYV.

This chain connects TRBV15 to TRBJ2-5, with 9 bases that match TRBD1. Germline V CDR1 and CDR2: LNHNV, YYDKDF (reference sequence). J lost 1 base, V lost 1 base, and 7 bases had no gene match. The CDR3 length is 17 residues. CDR3 nucleotide sequence: TGTGCCACCAGCAGAGTAACAGGGGGCATCGTCCAAGAGACCCAGTACTTC. This encodes CATSRVTGGIVQETQYF.

This clone has only one observation. This chain uses TRBV9 with TRBJ2-5; TRBD2 is a possible D gene (6 bases). CDR1 and CDR2 from the germline V gene are SGDLS and YYNGEE. V shed 5 bases and J shed 9 bases, with 14 bases lying between them. CDR3 length equals 12 residues. CDR3 residues: CASSEVGEAQYF. DNA for the CDR3: TGTGCCAGCAGTGAAGTGGGGGAGGCCCAGTACTTC.

This clone was recorded a few times. The rearrangement links TRBV28 to TRBJ2-4, with 8 bases matching TRBD1. J was trimmed by 0 bases and V by 8 bases; bases with no gene match: 12. The CDR3 sequence is 17 residues long. CDR1 and CDR2 (germline): MDHEN, SYDVKM. The CDR3, as DNA: TGTGCCAGCTGCCCCGCCGGGACAGGCGGAGCCAAAAACATTCAGTACTTC. It codes for CASCPAGTGGAKNIQYF.

This clone was seen a handful of times. The chain recombines TRBV11-3 with TRBJ2-3; no clear D. CDR1 and CDR2 from the germline V gene are SGHNT and YENEEA. The length of the CDR3 is 15 residues. Trimming shortened V by 2 bases and J by 4 bases, and 13 bases separated the two germline ends. The DNA of the CDR3 is TGTGCCAGCAGCTTAAGTTCGCCTATCCCAGATACGCAGTATTTT. The encoded protein is CASSLSSPIPDTQYF.

This clone was seen a handful of times. The chain links TRBV18 to TRBJ2-7; 7 bases agree with TRBD1. Germline V gives CDR1 KGHSH, CDR2 LQKENI. This CDR3 is 12 amino acids long. With V trimmed by 6 bases and J by 6 bases, 5 bases remained unmatched. CDR3 loop: CASSDDRVEQYV. In DNA form, the CDR3 reads TGTGCCAGCTCCGACGACAGGGTCGAGCAGTACGTC.

The table lists this clone with a few counts. The chain uses TRBV6-8 and TRBJ1-4; no firm D call. Trimming removed 0 bases at V and 6 bases at J, with 14 bases between. Germline V CDR1 and CDR2: MNHGY, SAAAGT. This CDR3 contains 16 residues. The DNA of the CDR3 is TGTGCCAGCAGTTACTCGACTTGGGATCAGGATGAAAAACTGTTTTTT. Translation gives CASSYSTWDQDEKLFF.

By share, this clone ranks as medium-sized. This chain links TRBV12-2 with TRBJ2-2; no check of the table's D call, TRBD1, against the DNA was made. TRBV12-2 is shown as a pseudogene. This CDR3 has 14 amino acids. CDR3 sequence reads: CASTPGVGTGELFF. In nucleotides, the CDR3 is TGTGCTAGCACCCCAGGGGTTGGGACCGGGGAGCTGTTTTTT.

There are a few counts of this clone. The chain employs TRBV19 and TRBJ2-1; 7 nucleotides line up with TRBD2. Germline lookup yields CDR1 LNHDA and CDR2 SQIVND (reference sequence). The trim removed 6 bases at V and 4 bases at J, leaving 9 bases unmatched. CDR3 length: 15 residues. CDR3 sequence: CASRLAPSLYNEQFF. The CDR3 DNA follows: TGTGCCAGTAGACTAGCGCCCAGCCTGTACAATGAGCAGTTCTTC.

This clone is termed large. This chain joins TRBV6-8 and TRBJ1-1; 7 nucleotides agree with TRBD1. The CDR3 has 13 amino acids. The germline CDR1 and CDR2 sequences are MNHGY and SAAAGT. After removal of 6 bases from V and 6 bases from J, the junction contained 7 bases not matched to a gene. CDR3 region: CASSRQGGSEAFF. The CDR3, as DNA: TGTGCCAGCAGCCGACAGGGAGGATCTGAAGCTTTCTTT.

The chain uses TRBV18 and TRBJ1-3; a possible D gene is TRBD1 (6 bases). This CDR3 comprises 15 residues. Germline CDR1 and CDR2: KGHSH and LQKENI. Deletions cut 0 bases from V and 7 bases from J, with 13 bases between. The CDR3 coding sequence is TGTGCCAGCTCACCACCTGCAGGGGTTGGTAACACCATATATTTT. This gives the protein CASSPPAGVGNTIYF.

In its sample, this clone is large. The rearrangement links TRBV18 to TRBJ2-7; a weak D match, TRBD1 (6 bases). V was pared by 2 bases and J by 3 bases, with 20 bases between. The CDR3 covers 17 residues. Germline CDR1 and CDR2: KGHSH and LQKENI. CDR3 protein: CASSPTTGIGVHYEQYF. In DNA, the CDR3 is TGTGCCAGCTCACCAACTACAGGGATAGGCGTGCACTACGAGCAGTACTTC.

This clone has just a few counts. The chain combines TRBV6-8 with TRBJ2-5; 7 bases are a match to TRBD2. CDR3 length: 12 amino acids. Per the germline V gene, CDR1 is MNHGY and CDR2 is SAAAGT. The trim removed 6 bases at V and 5 bases at J, leaving 3 bases unmatched. The CDR3 reads CASSTGGETQYF. The DNA for the CDR3 is TGTGCCAGCAGCACGGGAGGTGAGACCCAGTACTTC.

V and J are TRBV30 and TRBJ1-6; 7 nucleotides match TRBD1. The germline CDR1 and CDR2 sequences are GTSNPN and SVGIG (reference sequence). The CDR3 spans 13 residues. Unmatched junction bases numbered 11, after V lost 4 bases and J lost 14 bases. The CDR3 loop is CAWIDRAVMTLHF. In DNA, the CDR3 is TGTGCCTGGATAGACAGGGCCGTTATGACCCTCCACTTT.

The chain carries TRBV10-1 and TRBJ2-1; TRBD2 matches at 9 bases. The CDR3 has 13 amino acids. V trimming: 5 bases; J trimming: 8 bases; junction bases outside the gene matches: 4. Germline loops: CDR1 WNHNN, CDR2 SYGVQD (reference sequence). CDR3 amino acids: CASSLAGGDEQFF. In DNA, the CDR3 is TGCGCCAGCAGTTTGGCGGGGGGGGATGAGCAGTTCTTC.

This clone was counted between two and nine times. The chain uses TRBV6-8 and TRBJ2-1; 7 nucleotides agree with TRBD2. Germline CDR1 and CDR2: MNHGY and SAAAGT. The ends lost 5 bases at V and 7 bases at J; junction bases unmatched: 14. The CDR3 sequence is 16 residues long. The CDR3 DNA reads TGTGCCAGCAGTGACCCAGGGAGGGTGGGGTTGAATGAGCAGTTCTTC. Translated: CASSDPGRVGLNEQFF.

The V and J genes are TRBV25-1 and TRBJ1-1; 7 nucleotides match TRBD1. The CDR3 spans 14 residues. CDR1 MGHDK and CDR2 SYGVNS come from the germline V gene. The ends lost 0 bases at V and 4 bases at J; junction bases unmatched: 2. Here the CDR3 DNA reads TGTGCCAGCAGTGAATACGCAGGGGGCACTGAAGCTTTCTTT. Protein product: CASSEYAGGTEAFF.

By sample fraction, this clone is medium-sized (0.01 to 0.1%). The rearrangement joins TRBV11-3 to TRBJ2-3; 9 nucleotides agree with TRBD2. The CDR3 runs to 16 residues. With V trimmed by 5 bases and J by 4 bases, 10 bases remained unmatched. In germline, CDR1 is SGHNT, CDR2 YENEEA. The CDR3 sequence is CASSQGEAGGADTQYF. The CDR3, as DNA: TGTGCCAGCAGCCAAGGGGAAGCGGGAGGTGCAGATACGCAGTATTTT.

V is TRBV19 and J is TRBJ1-1; D possibly corresponds to TRBD1 (5 bases). There are 15 residues in the CDR3. V lost 4 bases, J lost 9 bases, and 21 bases lay in between. The germline V gene encodes CDR1 LNHDA and CDR2 SQIVND (reference sequence). CDR3 DNA sequence: TGTGCCAGTAGTACCTCTCGGACCAGGGAGGGTCAAGCTTTCTTT. Its protein product is CASSTSRTREGQAFF.

The chain carries TRBV9 and TRBJ2-3; tentatively, D is TRBD2 (5 bases). There are 12 residues in the CDR3. Germline CDR1 and CDR2: SGDLS and YYNGEE. V was cut by 0 bases and J by 6 bases, with 5 bases left in between. The CDR3 nucleotides are TGTGCCAGCAGCGTAGGGAGGGATACGCAGTATTTT. This codes for CASSVGRDTQYF. Combining the CDR3 with reference TRBV9 and TRBJ2-3 gives the whole variable domain DSGVTQTPKHLITATGQRVTLRCSPRSGDLSVYWYQQSLDQGLQFLIQYYNGEERAKGNILERFSAQQFPDLHSELNLSSLELGDSALYFCASSVGRDTQYFGPGTRLTVL.

This clone has only a few counts. V gene TRBV28 combines with J gene TRBJ1-1; D remains ambiguous. Trimming left V 2 bases short and J 1 base short, with 5 bases between. The CDR3 is 13 residues long. Per germline, CDR1 MDHEN and CDR2 SYDVKM. The CDR3 nucleotides are TGTGCCAGCAGTTTAGTCTGGAACACTGAAGCTTTCTTT. Translating it yields CASSLVWNTEAFF. The full variable domain, rest sourced from reference TRBV28 and TRBJ1-1, is DVKVTQSSRYLVKRTGEKVFLECVQDMDHENMFWYRQDPGLGLRLIYFSYDVKMKEKGDIPEGYSVSREKKERFSLILESASTNQTSMYLCASSLVWNTEAFFGQGTRLTVV.

V gene TRBV19 combines with J gene TRBJ2-1, with a tentative D call TRBD1 (6 bases). Per germline, CDR1 LNHDA and CDR2 SQIVND (reference sequence). Trimming pared 6 bases from V and 4 bases from J, leaving 10 bases between. The CDR3 consists of 13 residues. In DNA form, the CDR3 reads TGTGCCAGTAGGGGGGCCGGGTACAATGAGCAGTTCTTC. Translated: CASRGAGYNEQFF.

The rearrangement joins TRBV2 to TRBJ1-4; 9 bases fit TRBD1. Germline CDR1 SNHLY, CDR2 FYNNEI. The CDR3 totals 16 residues. V trimming: 3 bases; J trimming: 5 bases; junction bases outside the gene matches: 7. CDR3 in DNA: TGTGCCAGCAGTGACATTTCCGGGACAGGGAATGAAAAACTGTTTTTT. Its translation is CASSDISGTGNEKLFF.

This clone came up a few times. CDR3 sequence reads: CASSLFLAPGNEQFF. CDR3 nucleotide sequence: TGCGCCAGCAGCTTGTTCCTAGCGCCAGGGAATGAGCAGTTCTTC. This chain uses TRBV5-1 with TRBJ2-1; perhaps TRBD2 as D (6 bases). V was trimmed by 1 base and J by 7 bases, leaving 15 bases between them. Germline-derived CDR1 and CDR2 are SGHRS and YFSETQ. The CDR3 has 15 amino acids. Full variable domain (remainder filled in from reference TRBV5-1 and TRBJ2-1): KAGVTQTPRYLIKTRGQQVTLSCSPISGHRSVSWYQQTPGQGLQFLFEYFSETQRNKGNFPGRFSGRQFSNSRSEMNVSTLELGDSALYLCASSLFLAPGNEQFFGPGTRLTVL.

This clone was recorded a few times. This chain uses TRBV10-1 with TRBJ1-1, with D unresolved. This CDR3 has 16 amino acids. Germline-derived CDR1 and CDR2 are WNHNN and SYGVQD (reference sequence). V was cut by 2 bases and J by 0 bases, with 13 bases left in between. The CDR3: CASSEGLSPMNTEAFF. The CDR3 DNA follows: TGCGCCAGCAGTGAGGGACTTTCGCCTATGAACACTGAAGCTTTCTTT.

The J gene is TRBJ2-7, the V gene TRBV19, with 9 bases matching TRBD2. The V gene's germline CDR1 is LNHDA and CDR2 SQIVND (reference sequence). The ends lost 4 bases at V and 10 bases at J; junction bases unmatched: 5. The CDR3 has 12 amino acids. The CDR3 is CASSSLAGTQYF. CDR3 in DNA: TGTGCCAGTAGTAGTCTAGCGGGAACTCAGTACTTC.

By its share, this clone is medium-sized. The chain is built from TRBV11-3 and TRBJ2-7; 8 bases are a match to TRBD2. Per germline, CDR1 SGHNT and CDR2 YENEEA. CDR3 length: 14 amino acids. Unmatched junction bases numbered 9, after V lost 7 bases and J lost 4 bases. The CDR3 sequence is CASTRTSRSYEQYF. The CDR3 DNA sequence: TGTGCCAGCACTCGGACTAGCAGATCGTACGAGCAGTACTTC.

V gene TRBV18 combines with J gene TRBJ1-5; maybe TRBD1 (6 bases). The ends were cut back, 8 bases at V and 4 bases at J, with 15 bases in the middle. This CDR3 contains 14 residues. Per germline, CDR1 KGHSH and CDR2 LQKENI. CDR3 loop: CASAKTGTNQPQHF. CDR3 coding DNA: TGTGCCAGCGCTAAGACAGGCACAAATCAGCCCCAGCATTTT.

The chain uses TRBV4-1 and TRBJ1-2; D call uncertain. V dropped 0 bases and J dropped 4 bases, with 6 bases sitting between them. The germline gives CDR1 MGHRA, CDR2 YSYEKL. The CDR3 runs 13 residues. The CDR3 loop is CASSQDGSYGYTF. For the CDR3, the DNA is TGCGCCAGCAGCCAAGATGGGAGCTATGGCTACACCTTC.